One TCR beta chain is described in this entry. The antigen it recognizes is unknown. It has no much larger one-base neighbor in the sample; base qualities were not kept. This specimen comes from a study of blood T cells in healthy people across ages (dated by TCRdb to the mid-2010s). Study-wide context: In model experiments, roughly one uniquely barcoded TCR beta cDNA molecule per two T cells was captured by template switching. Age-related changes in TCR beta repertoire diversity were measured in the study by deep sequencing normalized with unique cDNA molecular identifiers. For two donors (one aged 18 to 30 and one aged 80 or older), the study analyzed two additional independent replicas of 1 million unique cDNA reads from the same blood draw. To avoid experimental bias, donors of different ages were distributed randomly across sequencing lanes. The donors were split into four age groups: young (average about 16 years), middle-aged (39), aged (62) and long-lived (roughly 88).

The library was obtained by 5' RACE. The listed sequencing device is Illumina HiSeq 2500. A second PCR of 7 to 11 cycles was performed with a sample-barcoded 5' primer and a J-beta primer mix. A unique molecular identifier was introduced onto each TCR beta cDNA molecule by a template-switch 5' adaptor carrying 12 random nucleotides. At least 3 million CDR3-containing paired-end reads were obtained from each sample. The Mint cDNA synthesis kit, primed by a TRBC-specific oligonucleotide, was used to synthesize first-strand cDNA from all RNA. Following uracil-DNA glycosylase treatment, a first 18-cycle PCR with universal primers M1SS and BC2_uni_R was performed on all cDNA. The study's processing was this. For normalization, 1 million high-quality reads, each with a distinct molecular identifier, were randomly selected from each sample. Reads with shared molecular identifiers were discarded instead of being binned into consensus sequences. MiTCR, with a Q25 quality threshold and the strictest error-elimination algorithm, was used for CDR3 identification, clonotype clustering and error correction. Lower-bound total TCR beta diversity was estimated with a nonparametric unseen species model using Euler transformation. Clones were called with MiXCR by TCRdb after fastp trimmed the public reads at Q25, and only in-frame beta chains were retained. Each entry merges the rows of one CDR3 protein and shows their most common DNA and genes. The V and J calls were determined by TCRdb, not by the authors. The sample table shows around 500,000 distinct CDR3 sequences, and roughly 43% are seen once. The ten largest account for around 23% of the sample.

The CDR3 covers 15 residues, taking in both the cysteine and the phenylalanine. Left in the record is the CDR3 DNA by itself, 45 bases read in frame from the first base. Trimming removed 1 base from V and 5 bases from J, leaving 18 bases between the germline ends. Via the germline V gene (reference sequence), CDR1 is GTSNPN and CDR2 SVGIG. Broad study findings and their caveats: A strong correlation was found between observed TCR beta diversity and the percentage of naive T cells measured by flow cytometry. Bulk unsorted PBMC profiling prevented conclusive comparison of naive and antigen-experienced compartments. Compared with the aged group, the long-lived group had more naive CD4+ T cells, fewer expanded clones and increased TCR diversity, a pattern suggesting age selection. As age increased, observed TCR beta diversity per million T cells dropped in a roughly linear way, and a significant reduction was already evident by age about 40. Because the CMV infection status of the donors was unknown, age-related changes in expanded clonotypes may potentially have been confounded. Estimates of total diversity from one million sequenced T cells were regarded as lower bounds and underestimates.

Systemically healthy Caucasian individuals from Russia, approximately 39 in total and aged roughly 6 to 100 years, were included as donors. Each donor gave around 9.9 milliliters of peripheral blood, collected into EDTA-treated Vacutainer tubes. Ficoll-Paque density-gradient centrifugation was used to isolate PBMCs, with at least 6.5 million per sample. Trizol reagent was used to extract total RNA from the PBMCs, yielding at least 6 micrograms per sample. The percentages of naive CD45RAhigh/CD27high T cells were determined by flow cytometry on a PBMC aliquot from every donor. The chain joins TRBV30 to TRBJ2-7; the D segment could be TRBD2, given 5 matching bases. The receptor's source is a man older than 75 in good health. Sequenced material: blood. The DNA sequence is TGTGCCTGGAGTGCGGGATTCCCCCTTCGCCACGAGCAGTACTTC. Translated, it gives CAWSAGFPLRHEQYF. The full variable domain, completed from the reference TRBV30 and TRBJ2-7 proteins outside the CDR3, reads SQTIHQWPATLVQPVGSPLSLECTVEGTSNPNLYWYRQAAGRGLQLLFYSVGIGQISSEVPQNLSASRPQDRQFILSSKKLLLSDSGFYLCAWSAGFPLRHEQYFGPGTRLTVT.